A selection of T cell receptor beta chains follows, all from one sample in a study of shared clonotypes between healthy human individuals. Only in-frame clones appear in the TCRdb table, and some are missing; sequencing was by immunoSEQ multiplex PCR. This sample carries over a million clones, 75% to 80% of them seen once, and the ten largest clones take roughly 0.61%. Sequenced material: memory CD4+ T cells from PBMCs. These receptors were taken from a man aged 18 to 29 in good health. Some clones in this sample may be carry-over from other donors' samples. Each CDR3 is given with its conserved first and last residue. The D gene is left open where the match is weak. Rows may omit the clone size; those that give it use once, few, many or a size class.

V gene: TRBV14; clone size: .; J gene: TRBJ2-7; D gene: TRBD2; CDR3 protein: CASSHPTGTSGRNSYEQYF; CDR3 DNA: TGTGCCAGCAGCCACCCGACCGGGACTAGCGGGAGGAACTCCTACGAGCAGTACTTC
V gene: TRBV2; clone size: .; J gene: TRBJ1-2; D gene: .; CDR3 protein: CASTLTGGNYGYTF; CDR3 DNA: TGTGCCAGCACTCTCACGGGGGGGAACTATGGCTACACCTTC
V gene: TRBV5-4; clone size: .; J gene: TRBJ1-2; D gene: .; CDR3 protein: CASSQMQALDGYTF; CDR3 DNA: TGTGCCAGCAGCCAGATGCAGGCTCTGGACGGCTACACCTTC
V gene: TRBV7-9; clone size: few; J gene: TRBJ2-3; D gene: .; CDR3 protein: CASSPRGAIYSDTQYF; CDR3 DNA: TGTGCCAGCAGCCCTCGAGGGGCTATATACTCAGATACGCAGTATTTT
V gene: TRBV7-2; clone size: .; J gene: TRBJ1-4; D gene: TRBD1; CDR3 protein: CASRGQNNEKLFF; CDR3 DNA: TGTGCCAGCAGGGGACAGAATAATGAAAAACTGTTTTTT
V gene: TRBV5-1; clone size: .; J gene: TRBJ2-5; D gene: .; CDR3 protein: CASSLSGRQETQYF; CDR3 DNA: TGCGCCAGCAGCTTGTCGGGACGCCAAGAGACCCAGTACTTC
V gene: TRBV2; clone size: .; J gene: TRBJ2-7; D gene: TRBD1; CDR3 protein: CASSDQGAGDEQYF; CDR3 DNA: TGTGCCAGCAGTGACCAGGGGGCGGGTGACGAGCAGTACTTC
V gene: TRBV11-3; clone size: .; J gene: TRBJ2-7; D gene: .; CDR3 protein: CASSPSARTYEQYF; CDR3 DNA: TGTGCCAGCAGCCCTAGCGCCAGGACCTACGAGCAGTACTTC
V gene: TRBV2; clone size: .; J gene: TRBJ1-5; D gene: .; CDR3 protein: CASSPDSSNQPQHF; CDR3 DNA: TGTGCCAGCAGCCCGGACAGTAGCAATCAGCCCCAGCATTTT
V gene: TRBV19; clone size: .; J gene: TRBJ2-3; D gene: .; CDR3 protein: CASSMGLAYYF; CDR3 DNA: TGTGCCAGCAGTATGGGCCTAGCTTATTATTTT
V gene: TRBV7-2; clone size: .; J gene: TRBJ2-7; D gene: .; CDR3 protein: CASSLRREFEQYF; CDR3 DNA: TGTGCCAGCAGCTTGAGAAGGGAGTTCGAGCAGTACTTC
V gene: TRBV7-3; clone size: .; J gene: TRBJ2-7; D gene: .; CDR3 protein: CASSPRVDSYEQYF; CDR3 DNA: TGTGCCAGCAGCCCAAGGGTGGATTCCTACGAGCAGTACTTC
V gene: TRBV19; clone size: .; J gene: TRBJ2-7; D gene: TRBD1; CDR3 protein: CASQGQRPYEQYF; CDR3 DNA: TGTGCCAGTCAGGGACAGAGACCCTACGAGCAGTACTTC
V gene: TRBV27; clone size: many; J gene: TRBJ1-1; D gene: TRBD1; CDR3 protein: CASSPRQGRTEAFF; CDR3 DNA: TGTGCCAGCAGCCCTAGACAGGGCCGGACTGAAGCTTTCTTT
V gene: TRBV9; clone size: .; J gene: TRBJ2-7; D gene: TRBD2; CDR3 protein: CASSVGLAGYEQYF; CDR3 DNA: TGTGCCAGCAGCGTCGGACTAGCGGGCTACGAGCAGTACTTC
V gene: TRBV7-3; clone size: .; J gene: TRBJ2-5; D gene: TRBD2; CDR3 protein: CASSLGSGSGETQYF; CDR3 DNA: TGTGCCAGCAGCTTAGGGAGCGGGAGCGGTGAGACCCAGTACTTC